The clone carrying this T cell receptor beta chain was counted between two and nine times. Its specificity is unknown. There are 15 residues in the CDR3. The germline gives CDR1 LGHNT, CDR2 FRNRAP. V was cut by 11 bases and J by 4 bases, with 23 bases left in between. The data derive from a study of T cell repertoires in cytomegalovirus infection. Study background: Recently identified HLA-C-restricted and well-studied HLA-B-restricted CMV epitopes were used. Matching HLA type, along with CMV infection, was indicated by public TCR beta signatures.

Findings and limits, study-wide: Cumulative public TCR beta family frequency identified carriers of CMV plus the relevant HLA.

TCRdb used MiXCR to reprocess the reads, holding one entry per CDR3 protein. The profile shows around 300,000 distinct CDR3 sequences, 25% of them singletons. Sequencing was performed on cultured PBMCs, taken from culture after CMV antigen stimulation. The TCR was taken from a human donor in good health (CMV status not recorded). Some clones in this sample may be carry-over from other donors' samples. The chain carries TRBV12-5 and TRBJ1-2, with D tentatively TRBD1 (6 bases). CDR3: CAHRAILQGRYGYTF. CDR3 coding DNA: TGTGCTCACCGGGCGATCTTACAGGGACGCTATGGCTACACCTTC.